The T cell receptor (beta chain) described here comes from a study of T cell changes during pregnancy in multiple sclerosis. Only in-frame clones appear in the TCRdb table, and some are missing; sequencing was by immunoSEQ multiplex PCR. The sample contains roughly 59,000 clones, 90% to 95% of which appear only once. CDR3 size: 16 residues. After removal of 5 bases from V and 7 bases from J, the junction contained 9 bases not matched to a gene. Germline-derived CDR1 and CDR2 are SGHTA and FQGNSA. The genes are TRBV7-2 and TRBJ2-1; 12 bases match TRBD2. The TCR originated in a female donor with multiple sclerosis, enrolled in a pregnancy study. Sequenced material: CD4+ T cells from peripheral blood mononuclear cells, taken before pregnancy. CDR3 DNA: TGTGCCAGCAGCCACCGACTAGCGGGAGTTCTGAATGAGCAGTTCTTC. It specifies CASSHRLAGVLNEQFF.